This TCR beta chain was documented in a study of cytomegalovirus exposure and HLA in healthy donors. V lost 6 bases to trimming and J lost 4 bases; unmatched junction nucleotides: 7. The CDR3 contains 16 residues. CDR1 and CDR2 (germline): MDHEN, SYDVKM. Concerning this clone: Its antigen is currently unknown.

It was with 60 Vbeta and 13 Jbeta primers that the PCR ran. Using immunoSEQ multiplex PCR, the repertoire was profiled, and TCRdb retains in-frame clones only, with some absent. The sample lists some 140,000 clones; about four fifths were seen once. Study results and caveats: Researchers had no immune exposure information except CMV serostatus available. It was in a later analysis that TCR association rates were seen to vary by HLA locus, highest for DRB1 and lowest for HLA-C.

Sequencing used PBMCs. The rearrangement links TRBV28 to TRBJ2-1; 12 bases map to TRBD2. The origin of this receptor is a man younger than 30 in good health and CMV-seronegative. CDR3 protein: CASRPLAGGHYNEQFF. CDR3 DNA sequence: TGTGCCAGCAGACCCCTAGCGGGGGGGCATTACAATGAGCAGTTCTTC.